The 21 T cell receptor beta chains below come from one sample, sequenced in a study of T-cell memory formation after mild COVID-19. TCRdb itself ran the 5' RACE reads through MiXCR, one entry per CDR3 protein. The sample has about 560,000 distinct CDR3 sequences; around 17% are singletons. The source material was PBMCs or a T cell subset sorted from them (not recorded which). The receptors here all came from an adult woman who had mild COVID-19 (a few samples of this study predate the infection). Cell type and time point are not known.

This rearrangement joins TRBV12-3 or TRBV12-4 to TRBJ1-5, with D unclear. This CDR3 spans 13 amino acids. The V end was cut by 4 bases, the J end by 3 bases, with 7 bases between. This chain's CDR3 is CASSYRNNQPQHF. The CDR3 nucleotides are TGTGCCAGCAGTTACAGAAACAATCAGCCCCAGCATTTT.

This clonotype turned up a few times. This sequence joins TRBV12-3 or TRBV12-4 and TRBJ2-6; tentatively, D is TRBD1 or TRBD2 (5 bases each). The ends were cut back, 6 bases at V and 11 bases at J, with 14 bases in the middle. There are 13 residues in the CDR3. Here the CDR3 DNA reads TGTGCCAGCAGGCGCCTGGGGGTGGACGTCCTGACTTTC. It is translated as CASRRLGVDVLTF.

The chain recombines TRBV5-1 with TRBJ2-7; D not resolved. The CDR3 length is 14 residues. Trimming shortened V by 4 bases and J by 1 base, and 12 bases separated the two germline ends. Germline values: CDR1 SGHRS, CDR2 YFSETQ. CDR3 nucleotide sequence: TGCGCCAGCAGCACCCAAGGCGAGTCCTACGAGCAGTACTTC. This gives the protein CASSTQGESYEQYF.

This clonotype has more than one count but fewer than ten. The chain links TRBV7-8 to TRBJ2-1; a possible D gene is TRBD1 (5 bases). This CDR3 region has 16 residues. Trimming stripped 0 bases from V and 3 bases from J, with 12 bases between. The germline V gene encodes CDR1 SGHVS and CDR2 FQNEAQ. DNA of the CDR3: TGTGCCAGCAGCTTAGCGCGTCGACAGAACTACAATGAGCAGTTCTTC. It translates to CASSLARRQNYNEQFF.

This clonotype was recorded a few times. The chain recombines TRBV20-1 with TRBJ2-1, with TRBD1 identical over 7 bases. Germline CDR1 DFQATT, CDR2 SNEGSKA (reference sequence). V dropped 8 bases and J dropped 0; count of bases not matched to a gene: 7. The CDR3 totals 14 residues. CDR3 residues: CSPKTGSSYNEQFF. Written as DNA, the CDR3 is TGCAGTCCGAAGACAGGGAGCTCCTACAATGAGCAGTTCTTC.

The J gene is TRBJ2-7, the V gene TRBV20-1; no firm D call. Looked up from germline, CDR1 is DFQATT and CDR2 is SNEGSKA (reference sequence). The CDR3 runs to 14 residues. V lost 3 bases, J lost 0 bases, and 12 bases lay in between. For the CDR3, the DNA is TGCAGTGCTAGTGACCGGTCCTTCTCCTACGAGCAGTACTTC. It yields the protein CSASDRSFSYEQYF.

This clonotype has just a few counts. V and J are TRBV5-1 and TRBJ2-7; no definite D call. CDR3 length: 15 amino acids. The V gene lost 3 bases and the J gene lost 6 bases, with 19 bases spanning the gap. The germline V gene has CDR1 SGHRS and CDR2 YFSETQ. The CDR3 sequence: CASSSMGAAATEQYF. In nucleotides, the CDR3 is TGCGCCAGCAGCTCAATGGGCGCGGCAGCTACCGAGCAGTACTTC.

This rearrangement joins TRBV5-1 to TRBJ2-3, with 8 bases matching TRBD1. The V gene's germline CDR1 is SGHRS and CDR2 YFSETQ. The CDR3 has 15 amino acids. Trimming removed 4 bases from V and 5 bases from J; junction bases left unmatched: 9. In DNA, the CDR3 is TGCGCCAGCAGCGGAGGACAGGGATTAGGAGATACGCAGTATTTT. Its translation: CASSGGQGLGDTQYF.

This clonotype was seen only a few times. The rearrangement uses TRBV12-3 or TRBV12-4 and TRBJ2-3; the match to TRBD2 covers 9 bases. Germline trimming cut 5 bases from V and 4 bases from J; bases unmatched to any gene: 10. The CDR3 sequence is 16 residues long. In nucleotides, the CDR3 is TGTGCCAGCAGTGGACCGGGACTAGCAGGGGCAGATACGCAGTATTTT. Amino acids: CASSGPGLAGADTQYF.

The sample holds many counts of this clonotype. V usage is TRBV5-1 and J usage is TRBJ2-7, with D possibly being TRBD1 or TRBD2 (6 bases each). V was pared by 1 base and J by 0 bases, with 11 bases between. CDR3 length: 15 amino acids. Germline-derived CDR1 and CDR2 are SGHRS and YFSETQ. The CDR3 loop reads CASSLPGASSYEQYF. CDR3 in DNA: TGCGCCAGCAGCTTGCCGGGGGCGAGCTCCTACGAGCAGTACTTC. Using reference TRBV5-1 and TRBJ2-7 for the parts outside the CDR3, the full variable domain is KAGVTQTPRYLIKTRGQQVTLSCSPISGHRSVSWYQQTPGQGLQFLFEYFSETQRNKGNFPGRFSGRQFSNSRSEMNVSTLELGDSALYLCASSLPGASSYEQYFGPGTRLTVT.

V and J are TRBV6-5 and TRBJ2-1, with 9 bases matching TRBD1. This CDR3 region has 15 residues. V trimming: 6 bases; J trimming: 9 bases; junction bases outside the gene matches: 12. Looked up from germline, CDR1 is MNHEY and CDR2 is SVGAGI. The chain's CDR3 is CASRHGRDRVTEQFF. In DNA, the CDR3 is TGTGCCAGCAGGCACGGTAGGGACAGGGTAACTGAGCAGTTCTTC.

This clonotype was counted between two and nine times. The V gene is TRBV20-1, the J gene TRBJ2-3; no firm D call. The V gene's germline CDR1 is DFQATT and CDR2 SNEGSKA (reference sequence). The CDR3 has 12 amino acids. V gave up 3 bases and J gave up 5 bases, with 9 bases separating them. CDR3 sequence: CSASVLGDTQYF. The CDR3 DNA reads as TGCAGTGCTAGCGTGTTGGGAGATACGCAGTATTTT.

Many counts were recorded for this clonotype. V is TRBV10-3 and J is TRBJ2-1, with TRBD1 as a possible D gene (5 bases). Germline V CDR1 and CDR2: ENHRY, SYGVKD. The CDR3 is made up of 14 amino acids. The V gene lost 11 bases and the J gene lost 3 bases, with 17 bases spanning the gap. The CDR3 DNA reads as TGTGCCGCCCTACCAGGGAAGGGCTACAATGAGCAGTTCTTC. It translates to CAALPGKGYNEQFF.

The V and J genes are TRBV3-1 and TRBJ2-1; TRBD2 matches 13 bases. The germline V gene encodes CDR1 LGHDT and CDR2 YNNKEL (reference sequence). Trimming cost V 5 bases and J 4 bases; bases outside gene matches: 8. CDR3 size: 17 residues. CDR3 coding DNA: TGTGCCAGCAGCGGGGGACAGACTAGCGGGGGGTACAATGAGCAGTTCTTC. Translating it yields CASSGGQTSGGYNEQFF.

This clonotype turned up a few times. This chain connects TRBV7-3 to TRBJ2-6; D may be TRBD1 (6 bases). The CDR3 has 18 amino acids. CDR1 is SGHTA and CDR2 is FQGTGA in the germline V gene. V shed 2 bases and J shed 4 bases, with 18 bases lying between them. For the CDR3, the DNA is TGTGCCAGCAGCTTAGTAAGGAGACGGGACAAAGGGGCCAACGTCCTGACTTTC. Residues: CASSLVRRRDKGANVLTF.

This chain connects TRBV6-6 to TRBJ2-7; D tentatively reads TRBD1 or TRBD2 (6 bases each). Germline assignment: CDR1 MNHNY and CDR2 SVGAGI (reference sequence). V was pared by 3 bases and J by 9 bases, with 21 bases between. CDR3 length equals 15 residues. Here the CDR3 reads CASSYVGQSKGGQYF. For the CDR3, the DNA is TGTGCCAGCAGTTATGTAGGACAGTCTAAGGGGGGGCAGTACTTC.

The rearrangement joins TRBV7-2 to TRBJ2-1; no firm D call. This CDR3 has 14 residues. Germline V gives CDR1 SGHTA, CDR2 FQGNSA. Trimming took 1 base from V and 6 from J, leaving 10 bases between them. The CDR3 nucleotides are TGTGCCAGCAGCTTAGACCCCAACGTCAATGAGCAGTTCTTC. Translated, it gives CASSLDPNVNEQFF.

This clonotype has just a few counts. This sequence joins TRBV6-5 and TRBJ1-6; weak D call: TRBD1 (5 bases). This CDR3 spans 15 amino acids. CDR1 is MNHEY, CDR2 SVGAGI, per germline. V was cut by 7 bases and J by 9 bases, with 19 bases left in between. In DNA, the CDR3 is TGTGCCAGCACCGGGTGGGGGGGTATCGGTTCACCCCTCCACTTT. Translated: CASTGWGGIGSPLHF.

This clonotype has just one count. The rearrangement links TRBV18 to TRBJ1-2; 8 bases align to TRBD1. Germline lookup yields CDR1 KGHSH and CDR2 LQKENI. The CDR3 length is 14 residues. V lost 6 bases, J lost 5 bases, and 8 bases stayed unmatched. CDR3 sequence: CASSPDRDPYGYTF. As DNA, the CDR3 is TGTGCCAGCTCCCCGGACAGGGATCCGTATGGCTACACCTTC.

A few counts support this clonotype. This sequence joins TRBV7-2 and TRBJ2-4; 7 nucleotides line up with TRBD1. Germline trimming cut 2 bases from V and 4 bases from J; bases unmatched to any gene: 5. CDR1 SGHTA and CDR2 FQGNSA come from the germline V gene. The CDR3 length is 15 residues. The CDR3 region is CASSLLGQIKNIQYF. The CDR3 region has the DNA TGTGCCAGCAGCTTATTGGGACAGATTAAAAACATTCAGTACTTC.

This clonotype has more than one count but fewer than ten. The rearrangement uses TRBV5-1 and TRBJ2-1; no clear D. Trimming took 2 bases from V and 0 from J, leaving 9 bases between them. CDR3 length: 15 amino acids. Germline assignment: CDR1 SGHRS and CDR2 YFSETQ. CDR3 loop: CASSFVGSSYNEQFF. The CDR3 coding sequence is TGCGCCAGCAGCTTCGTCGGAAGCTCCTACAATGAGCAGTTCTTC.